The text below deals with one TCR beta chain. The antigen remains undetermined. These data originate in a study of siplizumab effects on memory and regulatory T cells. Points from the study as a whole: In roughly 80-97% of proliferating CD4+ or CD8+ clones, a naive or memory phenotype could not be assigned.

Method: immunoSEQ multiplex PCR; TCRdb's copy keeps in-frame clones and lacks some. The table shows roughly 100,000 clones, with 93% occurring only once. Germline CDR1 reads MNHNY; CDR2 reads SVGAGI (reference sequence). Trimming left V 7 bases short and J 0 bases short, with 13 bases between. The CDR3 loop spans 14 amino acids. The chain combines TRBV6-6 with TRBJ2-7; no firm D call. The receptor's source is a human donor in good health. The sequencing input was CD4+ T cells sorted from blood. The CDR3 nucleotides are TGTGCCAGCATCTCGGCAGAAGCCTCCTACGAGCAGTACTTC. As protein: CASISAEASYEQYF.